Listed here are 27 T cell receptor beta chains from one sample, sequenced in a study of blood T cell repertoires in COVID-19. The repertoire was sequenced with immunoSEQ multiplex PCR; TCRdb's copy has only in-frame clones and lacks some. The sample consists of tens of thousands of clones, 89% of them appearing once. Input material: peripheral blood. Receptors originate from a man in his 60s with acute or convalescent COVID-19.

This rearrangement joins TRBV28 to TRBJ1-3; the D is unclear. Deletions cut 1 base from V and 0 bases from J, with 4 bases between. This CDR3 is built from 14 residues. In germline, CDR1 is MDHEN, CDR2 SYDVKM. The CDR3 reads CASSLSGSGNTIYF. The DNA for the CDR3 is TGTGCCAGCAGTTTATCCGGCTCTGGAAACACCATATATTTT.

This chain uses TRBV11-3 with TRBJ2-7, with D uncertain. The germline V and J ends were trimmed by 0 bases and 6 bases, with 6 bases remaining between them. CDR1 and CDR2 from the germline V gene are SGHNT and YENEEA. The CDR3 contains 12 residues. Written as DNA, the CDR3 is TGTGCCAGCAGCTTAGATCGTAGCGAGCAGTACTTC. Protein: CASSLDRSEQYF. The whole variable domain, remainder taken from reference TRBV11-3 and TRBJ2-7, is EAGVVQSPRYKIIEKKQPVAFWCNPISGHNTLYWYLQNLGQGPELLIRYENEEAVDDSQLPKDRFSAERLKGVDSTLKIQPAELGDSAVYLCASSLDRSEQYFGPGTRLTVT.

The DNA of the CDR3 is TGTGCCAGCAGCCACCCGTATACAGGGAAATACGAGCAGTACTTC. Translated, it gives CASSHPYTGKYEQYF. The chain carries TRBV14 and TRBJ2-7, with D possibly matching TRBD1 (6 bases). The CDR3 has 15 residues. V shed 3 bases and J shed 4 bases, with 16 bases lying between them. Germline V lookup: CDR1 SGHDN, CDR2 FVKESK. Variable domain in full (rest from reference TRBV14 and TRBJ2-7): EAGVTQFPSHSVIEKGQTVTLRCDPISGHDNLYWYRRVMGKEIKFLLHFVKESKQDESGMPNNRFLAERTGGTYSTLKVQPAELEDSGVYFCASSHPYTGKYEQYFGPGTRLTVT.

The V gene is TRBV6-2 or TRBV6-3, the J gene TRBJ2-3; 7 nucleotides align to TRBD2. Germline loops: CDR1 MNHEY, CDR2 SVGEGT. The CDR3 covers 17 residues. V gave up 6 bases and J gave up 3 bases; unmatched junction bases: 15. The chain's CDR3 is CASSDTRLGLGTDTQYF. The CDR3 DNA follows: TGTGCCAGCAGCGATACGAGGCTAGGACTAGGGACAGATACGCAGTATTTT.

This sequence joins TRBV5-4 and TRBJ1-1; TRBD1 might be the D (6 bases). The CDR3 totals 14 residues. V shed 0 bases and J shed 5 bases, with 11 bases lying between them. Germline-derived CDR1 and CDR2 are SGHNT and YYREEE (reference sequence). CDR3 loop: CASSLGTGLTEAFF. For the CDR3, the DNA is TGTGCCAGCAGCTTGGGCACAGGGCTGACTGAAGCTTTCTTT.

This clone was seen just once. The genes are TRBV2 and TRBJ2-5; D gene ambiguous. Germline values: CDR1 SNHLY, CDR2 FYNNEI. The CDR3 runs 14 residues. V was cut by 3 bases and J by 3 bases, with 11 bases left in between. The CDR3 bases are TGTGCCAGCAGTGAGGCAGATACAAAAGAGACCCAGTACTTC. Its protein product is CASSEADTKETQYF. Complete variable domain (other parts from reference TRBV2 and TRBJ2-5): EPEVTQTPSHQVTQMGQEVILRCVPISNHLYFYWYRQILGQKVEFLVSFYNNEISEKSEIFDDQFSVERPDGSNFTLKIRSTKLEDSAMYFCASSEADTKETQYFGPGTRLLVL.

DNA of the CDR3: TGTGCCAGTAGTATGGGGGGGCCTGAAGCTTTCTTT. Translating it yields CASSMGGPEAFF. The J gene is TRBJ1-1, the V gene TRBV19; possibly TRBD1 for D (6 bases). The CDR3 is 12 residues long. Trimming took 3 bases from V and 6 from J, leaving 8 bases between them. Germline CDR1 is LNHDA and CDR2 is SQIVND (reference sequence).

This clone was found once. The chain has TRBV5-1 and TRBJ2-2, with D possibly matching TRBD2 (6 bases). Deletions cut 2 bases from V and 0 bases from J, with 8 bases between. The germline V gene encodes CDR1 SGHRS and CDR2 YFSETQ. The CDR3 contains 15 residues. The CDR3 DNA follows: TGCGCCAGCAGCTTCGGGACTCCGAACACCGGGGAGCTGTTTTTT. It encodes CASSFGTPNTGELFF.

The chain carries TRBV6-6 and TRBJ1-6; D perhaps matches TRBD1 (6 bases). The CDR3 consists of 16 residues. Germline-derived CDR1 and CDR2 are MNHNY and SVGAGI (reference sequence). Trimming took 5 bases from V and 9 from J, leaving 20 bases between them. The CDR3: CASSRNREIKSSPLHF. The CDR3 DNA follows: TGTGCCAGCAGTAGAAACAGGGAAATTAAGAGTTCACCCCTCCACTTT.

The chain couples TRBV7-9 to TRBJ1-2, with D possibly being TRBD1 (6 bases). In germline, CDR1 is SEHNR, CDR2 FQNEAQ (reference sequence). The V gene lost 4 bases and the J gene lost 3 bases, with 15 bases spanning the gap. This CDR3 region has 15 residues. CDR3: CASSSGQGIDYGYTF. The CDR3 bases are TGTGCCAGCAGCTCAGGCCAGGGGATAGACTATGGCTACACCTTC.

The chain carries TRBV7-3 and TRBJ1-1; a possible D gene is TRBD1 (6 bases). The V gene lost 5 bases and the J gene lost 3 bases, with 16 bases spanning the gap. CDR3 size: 15 residues. The V gene's germline CDR1 is SGHTA and CDR2 FQGTGA. Here the CDR3 DNA reads TGTGCCAGCAGCGTGTCACAGGGACGGGACACTGAAGCTTTCTTT. Amino acid sequence: CASSVSQGRDTEAFF.

Here the CDR3 reads CASSVGAGTGEQPQHF. Written as DNA, the CDR3 is TGTGCCAGCAGCGTGGGGGCAGGTACTGGGGAACAGCCCCAGCATTTT. The J gene is TRBJ1-5, the V gene TRBV9; D possibly corresponds to TRBD1 (6 bases). CDR3 length equals 16 residues. V lost 2 bases, J lost 7 bases, and 19 bases lay in between. The germline CDR1 and CDR2 sequences are SGDLS and YYNGEE.

The chain couples TRBV4-1 to TRBJ2-1, with 10 bases matching TRBD2. The CDR3 consists of 17 residues. Germline CDR1 and CDR2: MGHRA and YSYEKL. V trimming: 0 bases; J trimming: 1 base; junction bases outside the gene matches: 3. The CDR3 is CASSQDEAGGSYNEQFF. The DNA for the CDR3 is TGCGCCAGCAGCCAAGATGAAGCGGGGGGGTCCTACAATGAGCAGTTCTTC.

The chain combines TRBV10-3 with TRBJ1-6; tentatively, D is TRBD1 (6 bases). Looked up from germline, CDR1 is ENHRY and CDR2 is SYGVKD. This CDR3 spans 16 amino acids. The V and J ends lost 6 bases and 1 base respectively, with 13 bases between them. CDR3 residues: CAISRDIESYNSPLHF. DNA for the CDR3: TGTGCCATCAGCCGGGACATCGAATCCTATAATTCACCCCTCCACTTT.

The rearrangement uses TRBV6-6 and TRBJ1-2, with 8 positions matching TRBD1. This CDR3 contains 14 residues. V shed 4 bases and J 0 bases; nucleotides not matched to a gene: 1. Germline assignment: CDR1 MNHNY and CDR2 SVGAGI (reference sequence). CDR3 DNA: TGTGCCAGCAGTTCGGACAGGGCTAACTATGGCTACACCTTC. Its protein product is CASSSDRANYGYTF.

The CDR3, as DNA: TGTGCCAGCAGTTACTCGAATCTGCACGTCGGAGCTTTCTTT. Translating gives CASSYSNLHVGAFF. The V and J genes are TRBV6-5 and TRBJ1-1; D is unresolved. Germline V CDR1 and CDR2: MNHEY, SVGAGI. This CDR3 has 14 residues. The V end lost 0 bases, the J end lost 10 bases, and 15 bases lay between the germline ends.

In this sample, this clone turned up once. The gene calls are TRBV12-3 or TRBV12-4 and TRBJ1-2; maybe TRBD1 (6 bases). V was trimmed by 6 bases and J by 2 bases, leaving 10 bases between them. The CDR3 totals 13 residues. The CDR3 coding sequence is TGTGCCAGCAGCCTGGACAGAAACTATGGCTACACCTTC. Translation gives CASSLDRNYGYTF.

V is TRBV27 and J is TRBJ2-1; perhaps TRBD1 as D (5 bases). There are 13 residues in the CDR3. With 5 bases removed from V and 2 bases from J, the gap between germline ends came to 7 bases. Germline CDR1 reads MNHEY; CDR2 reads SMNVEV (reference sequence). CDR3 in amino acids: CASSDSAYNEQFF. The DNA for the CDR3 is TGTGCCAGCAGTGACAGTGCCTACAATGAGCAGTTCTTC.

This clone was found a few times. The chain uses TRBV7-2 and TRBJ2-2, with D maybe TRBD1 (6 bases). The CDR3 spans 14 residues. V was clipped by 4 bases and J by 1 base, with 7 bases between them. Germline CDR1 is SGHTA and CDR2 is FQGNSA. DNA for the CDR3: TGTGCCAGCAGCTCGGGACAGAACACCGGGGAGCTGTTTTTT. This gives the protein CASSSGQNTGELFF.

In its sample, this clone was seen once. The chain uses TRBV15 and TRBJ2-7; weak D call: TRBD2 (6 bases). The CDR3 consists of 16 residues. Germline V lookup: CDR1 LNHNV, CDR2 YYDKDF (reference sequence). The V end was cut by 0 bases, the J end by 0 bases, with 12 bases between. CDR3 coding DNA: TGTGCCACCAGCAGAGATCTAGCGCGCAGCTCCTACGAGCAGTACTTC. It translates to CATSRDLARSSYEQYF.

The gene calls are TRBV3-1 (or the pseudogene TRBV3-2) and TRBJ2-2, with no clear D. CDR1 LGHDT and CDR2 YNNKEL come from the germline V gene (reference sequence). The length of the CDR3 is 17 residues. Between the trimmed V and J ends, which lost 4 bases and 7 bases, there was a span of 22 bases. Here the CDR3 reads CASSPISMDGGRGELFF. CDR3 DNA: TGTGCCAGCAGCCCCATTTCGATGGATGGTGGGCGCGGGGAGCTGTTTTTT.

V usage is TRBV27 and J usage is TRBJ1-6, with D unresolved. Germline lookup yields CDR1 MNHEY and CDR2 SMNVEV (reference sequence). With 5 bases removed from V and 0 bases from J, the gap between germline ends came to 11 bases. The CDR3 runs to 16 residues. The CDR3 DNA sequence: TGTGCCAGCAGTCCAAGATCTAGCTCCTATAATTCACCCCTCCACTTT. This translates into CASSPRSSSYNSPLHF.

The rearrangement links TRBV12-5 to TRBJ2-7; 7 bases fit TRBD2. Unmatched junction bases numbered 4, after V lost 2 bases and J lost 0 bases. Looked up from germline, CDR1 is LGHNT and CDR2 is FRNRAP. This CDR3 is built from 15 residues. The CDR3 coding sequence is TGTGCTAGTGGTTTGTCGGGAGGCCTCTCCTACGAGCAGTACTTC. It encodes CASGLSGGLSYEQYF.

Only a few counts were recorded for this clone. The rearrangement links TRBV30 to TRBJ2-1; the D gene is possibly TRBD2 (5 bases). Germline V lookup: CDR1 GTSNPN, CDR2 SVGIG (reference sequence). V dropped 5 bases and J dropped 4 bases, with 9 bases sitting between them. The CDR3 is 12 residues long. The CDR3 region is CAWVPGYNEQFF. The CDR3 DNA reads as TGTGCCTGGGTCCCGGGGTACAATGAGCAGTTCTTC.

The chain uses TRBV2 and TRBJ1-3, with no clear D. The ends were cut back, 8 bases at V and 0 bases at J, with 11 bases in the middle. CDR1 and CDR2 from the germline V gene are SNHLY and FYNNEI. This CDR3 contains 14 residues. The CDR3 spells CASRSGFSGNTIYF. In DNA form, the CDR3 reads TGTGCCAGCCGGAGTGGGTTCTCTGGAAACACCATATATTTT.

CDR3 DNA: TGTGCCAGCAGCCAAGAGTGGAGTGAGCAGTTCTTC. Translated: CASSQEWSEQFF. V usage is TRBV3-1 (or the pseudogene TRBV3-2) and J usage is TRBJ2-1; D unclear. Germline assignment: CDR1 LGHDT and CDR2 YNNKEL (reference sequence). The CDR3 has 12 residues. Between the trimmed V and J ends, which lost 0 bases and 9 bases, there was a span of 6 bases.

The chain carries TRBV19 and TRBJ1-1, with D unclear. Germline V lookup: CDR1 LNHDA, CDR2 SQIVND (reference sequence). Deletions cut 3 bases from V and 4 bases from J, with 15 bases between. CDR3 size: 15 residues. This CDR3 is CASSIQGTVPTEAFF. The CDR3 bases are TGTGCCAGTAGTATTCAAGGCACAGTGCCCACTGAAGCTTTCTTT. The complete variable domain, with remaining parts taken from reference TRBV19 and TRBJ1-1, reads DGGITQSPKYLFRKEGQNVTLSCEQNLNHDAMYWYRQDPGQGLRLIYYSQIVNDFQKGDIAEGYSVSREKKESFPLTVTSAQKNPTAFYLCASSIQGTVPTEAFFGQGTRLTVV.